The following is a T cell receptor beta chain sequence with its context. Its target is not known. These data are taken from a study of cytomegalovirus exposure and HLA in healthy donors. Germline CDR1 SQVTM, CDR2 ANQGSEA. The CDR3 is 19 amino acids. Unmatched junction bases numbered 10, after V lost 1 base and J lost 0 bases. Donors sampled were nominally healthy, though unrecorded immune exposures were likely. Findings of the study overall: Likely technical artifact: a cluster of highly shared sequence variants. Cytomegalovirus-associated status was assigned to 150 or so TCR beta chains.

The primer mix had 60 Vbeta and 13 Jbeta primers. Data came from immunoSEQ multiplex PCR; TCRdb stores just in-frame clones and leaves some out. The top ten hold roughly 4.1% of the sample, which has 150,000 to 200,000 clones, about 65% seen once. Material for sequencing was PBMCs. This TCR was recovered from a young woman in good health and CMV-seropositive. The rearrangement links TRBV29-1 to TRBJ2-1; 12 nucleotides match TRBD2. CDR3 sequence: CSVEGFGTSGHLSYNEQFF. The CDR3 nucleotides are TGCAGCGTTGAAGGGTTTGGGACTAGCGGGCACCTCTCCTACAATGAGCAGTTCTTC.